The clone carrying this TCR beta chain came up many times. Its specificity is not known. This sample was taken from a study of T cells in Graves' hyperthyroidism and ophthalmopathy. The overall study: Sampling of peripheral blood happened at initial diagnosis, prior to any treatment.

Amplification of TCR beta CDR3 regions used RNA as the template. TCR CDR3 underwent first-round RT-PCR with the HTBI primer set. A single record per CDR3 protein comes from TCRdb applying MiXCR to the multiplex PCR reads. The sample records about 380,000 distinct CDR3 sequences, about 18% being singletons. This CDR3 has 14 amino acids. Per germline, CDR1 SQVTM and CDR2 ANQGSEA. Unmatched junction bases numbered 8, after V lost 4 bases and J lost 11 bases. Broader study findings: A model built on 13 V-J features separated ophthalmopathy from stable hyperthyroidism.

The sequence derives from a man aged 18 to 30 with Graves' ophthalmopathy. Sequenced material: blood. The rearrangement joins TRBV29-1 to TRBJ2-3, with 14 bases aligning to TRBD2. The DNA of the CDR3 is TGCAGCGTTGCATCCGGGACTAGCGGGGGAAGGCAGTATTTT. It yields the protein CSVASGTSGGRQYF.